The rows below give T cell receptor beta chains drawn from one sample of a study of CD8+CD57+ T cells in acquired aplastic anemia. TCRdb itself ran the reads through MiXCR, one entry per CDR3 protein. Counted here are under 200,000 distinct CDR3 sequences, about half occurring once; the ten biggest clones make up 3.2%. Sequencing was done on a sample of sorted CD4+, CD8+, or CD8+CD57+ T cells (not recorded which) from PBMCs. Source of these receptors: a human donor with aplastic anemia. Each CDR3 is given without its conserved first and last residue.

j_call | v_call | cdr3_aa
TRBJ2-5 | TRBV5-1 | ASTPQGLGETQY
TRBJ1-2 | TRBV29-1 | SVEDQRGHT
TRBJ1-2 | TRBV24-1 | ATSDTGYNYGYT
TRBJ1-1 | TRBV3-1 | ASSPTTKMNTEAF
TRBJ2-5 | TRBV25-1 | ASSESGRRQETQY
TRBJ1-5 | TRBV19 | ASSTSPGRGTQPQH
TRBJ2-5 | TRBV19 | ASSEPWASGEQY
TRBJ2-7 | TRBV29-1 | SVRFGQGAYAYEQY
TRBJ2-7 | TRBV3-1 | ASSHWGDGGDEQY
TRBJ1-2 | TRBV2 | ASSLSQVGGYT
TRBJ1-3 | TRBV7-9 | ASSLRGAAGNTIY
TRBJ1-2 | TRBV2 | ASSTPDRGQGYGYT
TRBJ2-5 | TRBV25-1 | ASSELTGGSQETQY
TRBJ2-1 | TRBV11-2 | ASSTQGALSYNEQF
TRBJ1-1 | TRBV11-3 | ASSLQGWATEAF
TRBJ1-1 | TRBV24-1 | ATSDGGAEAF
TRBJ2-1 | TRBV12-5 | ASGTTSIKNEQF
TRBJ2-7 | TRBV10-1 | ASSESSRPEQY
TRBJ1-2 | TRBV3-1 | ASSQAGGYEGYT
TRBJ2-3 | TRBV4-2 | ASSQDRKETQY
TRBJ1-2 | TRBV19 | ASSILGNT
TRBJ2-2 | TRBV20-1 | SARELGLAAGELF